These 10 T cell receptor beta chains share one sample of origin, sequenced in a study of blood T cell repertoires in COVID-19. TCRdb's table, derived via immunoSEQ multiplex PCR, lists solely in-frame clones and lacks some. This table has approximately 260,000 clones, 70% to 85% appearing once. Source material: peripheral blood. These receptors all come from a woman aged 80 or over with active or convalescent COVID-19.

This chain links TRBV7-9 with TRBJ2-5; TRBD1 aligns across 10 bases. The CDR3 spans 17 residues. With V trimmed by 6 bases and J by 5 bases, 15 bases remained unmatched. Per the germline V gene, CDR1 is SEHNR and CDR2 is FQNEAQ (reference sequence). The CDR3 protein is CASRKTGGAGPSETQYF. In DNA form, the CDR3 reads TGTGCCAGCAGAAAGACAGGGGGCGCGGGTCCCAGCGAGACCCAGTACTTC.

The J gene is TRBJ1-3, the V gene TRBV5-1; the D gene is possibly TRBD1 (5 bases). Trimming pared 3 bases from V and 0 bases from J, leaving 10 bases between. Germline V CDR1 and CDR2: SGHRS, YFSETQ. The CDR3 runs 15 residues. Written as DNA, the CDR3 is TGCGCCAGCAGCTCTGACAGCTACTCTGGAAACACCATATATTTT. Protein sequence: CASSSDSYSGNTIYF.

This chain joins TRBV9 and TRBJ2-2, with TRBD2 as a possible D gene (6 bases). The CDR3 is made up of 16 amino acids. CDR1 is SGDLS, CDR2 YYNGEE, per germline. V was trimmed by 4 bases and J by 3 bases, leaving 16 bases between them. CDR3 loop: CASSSGTGRHTGELFF. CDR3 nucleotide sequence: TGTGCCAGCAGCTCCGGGACTGGACGACACACCGGGGAGCTGTTTTTT.

This chain joins TRBV5-1 and TRBJ1-6; maybe TRBD1 (6 bases). CDR1 is SGHRS and CDR2 is YFSETQ in the germline V gene. The CDR3 totals 15 residues. V dropped 4 bases and J dropped 5 bases, with 13 bases sitting between them. Here the CDR3 DNA reads TGCGCCAGCAGCACTGGGACAAGGGATAATTCACCCCTCCACTTT. Residues: CASSTGTRDNSPLHF. Supplemented by reference TRBV5-1 and TRBJ1-6, the full variable domain reads KAGVTQTPRYLIKTRGQQVTLSCSPISGHRSVSWYQQTPGQGLQFLFEYFSETQRNKGNFPGRFSGRQFSNSRSEMNVSTLELGDSALYLCASSTGTRDNSPLHFGNGTRLTVT.

The V and J genes are TRBV9 and TRBJ2-5, with TRBD2 matching over 11 bases. Per the germline V gene, CDR1 is SGDLS and CDR2 is YYNGEE. V was clipped by 5 bases and J by 2 bases; unmatched bases: 8. The length of the CDR3 is 16 residues. The CDR3 region has the DNA TGTGCCAGCAGTGGGACTAGCGGTCACGGGCAAGAGACCCAGTACTTC. Translated, it gives CASSGTSGHGQETQYF.

The chain uses TRBV19 and TRBJ2-1, with 10 bases aligning to TRBD2. In germline, CDR1 is LNHDA, CDR2 SQIVND (reference sequence). The V gene end was trimmed by 9 bases and the J gene end by 9 bases; junction bases not matched to a gene: 14. The CDR3 spans 15 residues. Written as DNA, the CDR3 is TGTGCCAGCTCTGAGCCGGGACTAGCGATCAGTGAGCAGTTCTTC. It yields the protein CASSEPGLAISEQFF.

The gene calls are TRBV9 and TRBJ2-2; D unclear. Trimming took 7 bases from V and 7 from J, leaving 17 bases between them. The CDR3 is 14 amino acids. Germline values: CDR1 SGDLS, CDR2 YYNGEE. As DNA, the CDR3 is TGTGCCAGCTCCTCAGGAAACGCTCTCGGGGAGCTGTTTTTT. Its protein product is CASSSGNALGELFF.

In the case of this clone: A read error may be the cause here, since a much bigger clone is one base away. The rearrangement links TRBV3-1 (or the pseudogene TRBV3-2) to TRBJ1-5, with 8 nucleotides matching TRBD1. V was pared by 3 bases and J by 3 bases, with 1 base of the junction left unmatched. CDR3 length: 14 residues. Germline loops: CDR1 LGHDT, CDR2 YNNKEL (reference sequence). Here the CDR3 reads CASSQTGVNQPQHF. The DNA for the CDR3 is TGTGCCAGCAGCCAGACAGGGGTCAATCAGCCCCAGCATTTT.

CDR3 sequence (DNA): TGTGCCAGCAGTGTGCAGGGGCAATCCTACGAGCAGTACTTC. Translation: CASSVQGQSYEQYF. V and J are TRBV2 and TRBJ2-7, with a weak D call TRBD1 (6 bases). Germline lookup yields CDR1 SNHLY and CDR2 FYNNEI. CDR3 size: 14 residues. V gave up 4 bases and J gave up 1 base, with 11 bases separating them.

J is TRBJ2-4 and V is TRBV10-3; D is perhaps TRBD2 (6 bases). The length of the CDR3 is 15 residues. The V gene lost 5 bases and the J gene lost 5 bases, with 16 bases spanning the gap. Germline values: CDR1 ENHRY, CDR2 SYGVKD. CDR3 DNA: TGTGCCATCAGTAATGGGGGGAGTCTTGAAAACATTCAGTACTTC. Its protein is CAISNGGSLENIQYF.